This T cell receptor (beta chain) emerged from a study of beta chain features in type 1 diabetes. The sample holds a few counts of this clone. This CDR3 comprises 15 residues. CDR1 SGDLS and CDR2 YYNGEE come from the germline V gene. J was trimmed by 2 bases and V by 3 bases; bases with no gene match: 6. TCRB transcripts that were expressed got sequenced, as all of the isolated RNA had been reverse transcribed. The method was immunoSEQ multiplex PCR; TCRdb's version includes in-frame clones alone and lacks a portion of them. Among 250,000 to 350,000 clones listed, approximately 11% were seen once. The TCR comes from a woman aged 25 to 39 in good health. Sequencing was performed on naive CD4+ T cells from blood. This chain links TRBV9 with TRBJ2-5, with 8 positions matching TRBD1. The CDR3 bases are TGTGCCAGCAGCGCAGGGGGCTGGGGGCAAGAGACCCAGTACTTC. Encoded protein: CASSAGGWGQETQYF.